Listed below are T cell receptor beta chains from one sample, sequenced in a study of early T cells in non-severe SARS-CoV-2 infection. TCRdb re-derived calls from the 5' RACE reads in MiXCR, one entry per CDR3 protein. The data contain about 87,000 distinct CDR3 sequences, 14% of them singletons. The sequenced material came from whole blood. The receptors originated from an adult who was a healthcare worker with PCR-confirmed SARS-CoV-2 infection or an uninfected control (not recorded which). CDR3s include the opening cysteine and the closing phenylalanine or tryptophan. D genes are given only for firm matches. Size is omitted from some rows. Given values are once, few, many or a class for expanded clones.

cdr3_length: 15
d_call: TRBD2
j_call: TRBJ2-1
clone_size: few
v_call: TRBV13
cdr3_aa: CASSLVRGGDNEQFF
cdr3_nt: TGTGCCAGCAGCTTAGTGCGGGGGGGCGACAATGAGCAGTTCTTC

cdr3_length: 14
d_call: .
j_call: TRBJ1-1
clone_size: .
v_call: TRBV20-1
cdr3_aa: CSSPNRRPNTEVFF
cdr3_nt: TGCAGTTCCCCGAACCGGCGGCCGAACACTGAAGTTTTCTTT

cdr3_length: 17
d_call: TRBD1
j_call: TRBJ2-6
clone_size: .
v_call: TRBV5-1
cdr3_aa: CASSLTGDSSGANVLTF
cdr3_nt: TGCGCCAGCAGCTTGACAGGGGATAGCTCTGGGGCCAACGTCCTGACTTTC

cdr3_length: 12
d_call: .
j_call: TRBJ2-7
clone_size: .
v_call: TRBV14
cdr3_aa: CASSQEWHEQYF
cdr3_nt: TGTGCCAGCAGCCAAGAGTGGCACGAGCAGTACTTC

cdr3_length: 15
d_call: TRBD1
j_call: TRBJ1-2
clone_size: many
v_call: TRBV4-1
cdr3_aa: CASSQEDRGIYGYTF
cdr3_nt: TGCGCCAGCAGCCAAGAAGACAGGGGGATCTATGGCTACACCTTC

cdr3_length: 15
d_call: TRBD2
j_call: TRBJ2-3
clone_size: .
v_call: TRBV7-8
cdr3_aa: CASSFSGGSTDTQYF
cdr3_nt: TGTGCCAGCAGCTTTAGCGGGGGGAGTACAGATACGCAGTATTTT

cdr3_length: 15
d_call: TRBD2
j_call: TRBJ2-1
clone_size: .
v_call: TRBV11-1
cdr3_aa: CASSLGRGDYNEQFF
cdr3_nt: TGTGCCAGCAGCTTAGGGCGGGGGGACTACAATGAGCAGTTCTTC

cdr3_length: 12
d_call: .
j_call: TRBJ1-1
clone_size: many
v_call: TRBV29-1
cdr3_aa: CSVVPHRHEAFF
cdr3_nt: TGCAGCGTTGTCCCACACAGGCACGAAGCTTTCTTT

cdr3_length: 13
d_call: .
j_call: TRBJ1-1
clone_size: few
v_call: TRBV28
cdr3_aa: CASSLRSVSEAFF
cdr3_nt: TGTGCCAGCAGCCTACGGTCGGTTTCTGAAGCTTTCTTT

cdr3_length: 13
d_call: TRBD1
j_call: TRBJ1-1
clone_size: .
v_call: TRBV28
cdr3_aa: CASSPRQGAVAFF
cdr3_nt: TGTGCCAGCAGTCCCAGACAGGGGGCCGTAGCTTTCTTT

cdr3_length: 14
d_call: .
j_call: TRBJ1-1
clone_size: .
v_call: TRBV5-1
cdr3_aa: CASALEGGNTEAFF
cdr3_nt: TGCGCCAGCGCCCTGGAGGGGGGGAACACTGAAGCTTTCTTT

cdr3_length: 14
d_call: .
j_call: TRBJ2-3
clone_size: .
v_call: TRBV28
cdr3_aa: CASLSRSHTDTQYF
cdr3_nt: TGTGCCAGCCTTTCCCGGAGCCACACAGATACGCAGTATTTT

cdr3_length: 15
d_call: TRBD1
j_call: TRBJ1-5
clone_size: .
v_call: TRBV27
cdr3_aa: CASSLGTGGGQPQHF
cdr3_nt: TGTGCCAGCAGTTTAGGCACAGGGGGCGGGCAGCCCCAGCATTTT

cdr3_length: 15
d_call: TRBD2
j_call: TRBJ2-5
clone_size: .
v_call: TRBV7-8
cdr3_aa: CASSWLAGFGGTQYF
cdr3_nt: TGTGCCAGCAGCTGGCTAGCGGGGTTCGGTGGGACCCAGTACTTC

cdr3_length: 16
d_call: .
j_call: TRBJ2-3
clone_size: few
v_call: TRBV7-8
cdr3_aa: CASRPAGLAPADTQYF
cdr3_nt: TGTGCCAGCAGGCCAGCAGGGCTAGCCCCGGCAGATACGCAGTATTTT

cdr3_length: 12
d_call: .
j_call: TRBJ1-3
clone_size: few
v_call: TRBV6-6
cdr3_aa: CASRGGSNTIYF
cdr3_nt: TGTGCCAGCAGGGGCGGTTCGAACACCATATATTTT

cdr3_length: 13
d_call: .
j_call: TRBJ1-1
clone_size: .
v_call: TRBV6-6
cdr3_aa: CASNQMGGTEAFF
cdr3_nt: TGTGCCAGCAACCAAATGGGGGGGACTGAAGCTTTCTTT

cdr3_length: 12
d_call: .
j_call: TRBJ1-6
clone_size: few
v_call: TRBV2
cdr3_aa: CASSGPESPLHF
cdr3_nt: TGTGCCAGCAGTGGCCCAGAGTCACCCCTCCACTTT

cdr3_length: 14
d_call: TRBD1
j_call: TRBJ1-2
clone_size: few
v_call: TRBV6-4
cdr3_aa: CASSDSARGRGYTF
cdr3_nt: TGTGCCAGCAGTGACTCAGCCAGGGGGAGAGGCTACACCTTC

cdr3_length: 15
d_call: .
j_call: TRBJ1-4
clone_size: .
v_call: TRBV7-8
cdr3_aa: CASSDRIATNEKLFF
cdr3_nt: TGTGCCAGCAGCGACAGGATCGCAACTAATGAAAAACTGTTTTTT

cdr3_length: 15
d_call: TRBD2
j_call: TRBJ2-5
clone_size: few
v_call: TRBV20-1
cdr3_aa: CSARGGSGDQETQYF
cdr3_nt: TGCAGTGCTAGAGGGGGTAGCGGGGATCAAGAGACCCAGTACTTC

cdr3_length: 13
d_call: .
j_call: TRBJ1-3
clone_size: .
v_call: TRBV6-5
cdr3_aa: CASSGRGGNTIYF
cdr3_nt: TGTGCCAGCAGCGGGCGAGGGGGAAACACCATATATTTT

cdr3_length: 15
d_call: .
j_call: TRBJ2-1
clone_size: few
v_call: TRBV12-3/TRBV12-4
cdr3_aa: CASSPDGISYNEQFF
cdr3_nt: TGTGCCAGCAGCCCCGACGGAATCTCCTACAATGAGCAGTTCTTC

cdr3_length: 14
d_call: TRBD1
j_call: TRBJ1-1
clone_size: few
v_call: TRBV14
cdr3_aa: CASSQTGVVTEAFF
cdr3_nt: TGTGCCAGCAGCCAAACAGGGGTAGTCACTGAAGCTTTCTTT

cdr3_length: 14
d_call: TRBD1
j_call: TRBJ2-2
clone_size: .
v_call: TRBV7-6
cdr3_aa: CASSLYRGAGELFF
cdr3_nt: TGTGCCAGCAGCCTCTACAGGGGTGCCGGGGAGCTGTTTTTT

cdr3_length: 13
d_call: TRBD2
j_call: TRBJ2-7
clone_size: many
v_call: TRBV7-7
cdr3_aa: CASSVGTSYEQYF
cdr3_nt: TGTGCTAGCAGCGTAGGGACTAGCTACGAGCAGTACTTC

cdr3_length: 14
d_call: TRBD1
j_call: TRBJ2-7
clone_size: many
v_call: TRBV6-6
cdr3_aa: CASRRSPTGPEQYF
cdr3_nt: TGTGCCAGCAGGCGCTCCCCGACAGGGCCCGAGCAGTACTTC

cdr3_length: 14
d_call: .
j_call: TRBJ1-1
clone_size: .
v_call: TRBV20-1
cdr3_aa: CSASKRRANTEAFF
cdr3_nt: TGCAGTGCTAGCAAGCGAAGGGCGAACACTGAAGCTTTCTTT

cdr3_length: 16
d_call: .
j_call: TRBJ2-5
clone_size: many
v_call: TRBV5-6
cdr3_aa: CASSLRQGPMQETQYF
cdr3_nt: TGTGCCAGCAGCTTACGCCAGGGCCCTATGCAAGAGACCCAGTACTTC

cdr3_length: 15
d_call: .
j_call: TRBJ1-5
clone_size: few
v_call: TRBV27
cdr3_aa: CASSTQGFPNQPQHF
cdr3_nt: TGTGCCAGCAGTACCCAGGGTTTCCCCAATCAGCCCCAGCATTTT

cdr3_length: 14
d_call: TRBD1
j_call: TRBJ1-2
clone_size: many
v_call: TRBV18
cdr3_aa: CASSRQGENYGYTF
cdr3_nt: TGTGCCAGCTCACGGCAGGGGGAGAACTATGGCTACACCTTC

cdr3_length: 12
d_call: .
j_call: TRBJ1-6
clone_size: many
v_call: TRBV7-2
cdr3_aa: CASSLLASPLHF
cdr3_nt: TGTGCCAGCAGCTTACTCGCTTCACCCCTCCACTTT

cdr3_length: 15
d_call: .
j_call: TRBJ2-6
clone_size: .
v_call: TRBV11-2
cdr3_aa: CASSSKGTGANVLTF
cdr3_nt: TGTGCCAGCAGCTCCAAGGGTACCGGGGCCAACGTCCTGACTTTC

cdr3_length: 14
d_call: TRBD1
j_call: TRBJ2-1
clone_size: few
v_call: TRBV5-1
cdr3_aa: CASSRGGQRDEQFF
cdr3_nt: TGCGCCAGCAGCCGAGGGGGACAGAGAGATGAGCAGTTCTTC

cdr3_length: 15
d_call: TRBD1
j_call: TRBJ2-7
clone_size: few
v_call: TRBV4-1
cdr3_aa: CASSQTGEFAYEQYF
cdr3_nt: TGCGCCAGCAGCCAAACAGGGGAATTCGCCTACGAGCAGTACTTC

cdr3_length: 14
d_call: TRBD2
j_call: TRBJ2-5
clone_size: .
v_call: TRBV7-2
cdr3_aa: CASRKLAAQETQYF
cdr3_nt: TGTGCCAGCAGGAAACTAGCGGCCCAAGAGACCCAGTACTTC

cdr3_length: 15
d_call: .
j_call: TRBJ2-1
clone_size: many
v_call: TRBV7-9
cdr3_aa: CASSARGFRPNEQFF
cdr3_nt: TGTGCCAGCAGCGCTAGGGGCTTTCGTCCCAATGAGCAGTTCTTC

cdr3_length: 13
d_call: .
j_call: TRBJ2-1
clone_size: few
v_call: TRBV9
cdr3_aa: CASSPQPGTEQFF
cdr3_nt: TGTGCCAGCAGCCCCCAACCCGGGACAGAGCAGTTCTTC

cdr3_length: 14
d_call: .
j_call: TRBJ2-5
clone_size: few
v_call: TRBV27
cdr3_aa: CASSFDSSFGTQYF
cdr3_nt: TGTGCCAGCAGTTTCGACAGCTCTTTTGGGACCCAGTACTTC

cdr3_length: 14
d_call: .
j_call: TRBJ2-1
clone_size: many
v_call: TRBV6-2/TRBV6-3
cdr3_aa: CASSSSRDYNEQFF
cdr3_nt: TGTGCCAGCAGTTCCTCCAGGGACTACAATGAGCAGTTCTTC

cdr3_length: 13
d_call: .
j_call: TRBJ2-1
clone_size: .
v_call: TRBV28
cdr3_aa: CASSFVGFGEQFF
cdr3_nt: TGTGCCAGCAGTTTCGTAGGGTTCGGCGAGCAGTTCTTC

cdr3_length: 16
d_call: .
j_call: TRBJ1-6
clone_size: few
v_call: TRBV5-5
cdr3_aa: CASSLEARNYNSPLHF
cdr3_nt: TGTGCCAGCAGCTTGGAGGCAAGAAACTATAATTCACCCCTCCACTTT

cdr3_length: 15
d_call: TRBD2
j_call: TRBJ2-7
clone_size: many
v_call: TRBV7-9
cdr3_aa: CASSLVSSGVYEQYF
cdr3_nt: TGTGCCAGCAGCTTAGTTTCTAGCGGGGTCTACGAGCAGTACTTC

cdr3_length: 17
d_call: TRBD1
j_call: TRBJ2-6
clone_size: few
v_call: TRBV19
cdr3_aa: CASSSTGGSSGANVLTF
cdr3_nt: TGTGCCAGTAGTTCGACAGGGGGCAGCTCTGGGGCCAACGTCCTGACTTTC

cdr3_length: 15
d_call: .
j_call: TRBJ2-1
clone_size: few
v_call: TRBV3-1
cdr3_aa: CASSRAVSSYNEQFF
cdr3_nt: TGTGCCAGCAGCAGAGCTGTCAGCTCCTACAATGAGCAGTTCTTC

cdr3_length: 15
d_call: TRBD1
j_call: TRBJ1-1
clone_size: few
v_call: TRBV3-1
cdr3_aa: CASSPRTGRNTEAFF
cdr3_nt: TGTGCCAGCAGCCCTAGGACAGGCAGGAACACTGAAGCTTTCTTT